This T cell receptor (beta chain) was sequenced during a study of cytomegalovirus exposure and HLA in healthy donors. General study results and limits: The study designated 150 to 200 TCR beta chains cytomegalovirus-associated. TCR clusters originating in the first cohort tended to co-occur in the 100 to 150 validation repertoires, according to a later analysis. High sensitivity and specificity were reportedly achieved when the classifier diagnosed cytomegalovirus status.

Note on this clone: Antigen specificity is unknown.

V lost 8 bases to trimming and J lost 4 bases; unmatched junction nucleotides: 5. Germline CDR1 is LNHDA and CDR2 is SQIVND (reference sequence). The CDR3 is 13 residues long. The assay was immunoSEQ multiplex PCR, and TCRdb's table has in-frame clones only and misses some. The sample has roughly 120,000 clones; around 94% are singletons. The chain links TRBV19 to TRBJ1-5; TRBD1 agrees at 7 bases. The source material was PBMCs. This sequence originates from a woman between 18 and 30 years old in good health and CMV-seronegative. In DNA form, the CDR3 reads TGTGCCAGTCGCCAGGGACAGAATCAGCCCCAGCATTTT. This sequence encodes CASRQGQNQPQHF.